This TCR beta chain was observed in a study of T cell changes during pregnancy in multiple sclerosis. The data were produced by immunoSEQ multiplex PCR, yet TCRdb's version contains in-frame clones alone and is incomplete. The table shows around 20,000 clones, with approximately 88% occurring only once. Per germline, CDR1 SGHKS and CDR2 YYEKEE (reference sequence). Trimming at V came to 2 bases and at J to 3 bases, leaving 9 bases not matched to a gene. The CDR3 runs to 17 residues. Here the sequenced sample was CD8+ T cells from peripheral blood mononuclear cells, taken after pregnancy. The sequence came from a female donor in good health, enrolled as a control in a pregnancy study. V is TRBV5-5 and J is TRBJ1-3; 9 bases align to TRBD1. CDR3 protein: CASSLLPGTGNGNTIYF. The CDR3 nucleotides read TGTGCCAGCAGCTTACTTCCCGGGACAGGGAATGGAAACACCATATATTTT.